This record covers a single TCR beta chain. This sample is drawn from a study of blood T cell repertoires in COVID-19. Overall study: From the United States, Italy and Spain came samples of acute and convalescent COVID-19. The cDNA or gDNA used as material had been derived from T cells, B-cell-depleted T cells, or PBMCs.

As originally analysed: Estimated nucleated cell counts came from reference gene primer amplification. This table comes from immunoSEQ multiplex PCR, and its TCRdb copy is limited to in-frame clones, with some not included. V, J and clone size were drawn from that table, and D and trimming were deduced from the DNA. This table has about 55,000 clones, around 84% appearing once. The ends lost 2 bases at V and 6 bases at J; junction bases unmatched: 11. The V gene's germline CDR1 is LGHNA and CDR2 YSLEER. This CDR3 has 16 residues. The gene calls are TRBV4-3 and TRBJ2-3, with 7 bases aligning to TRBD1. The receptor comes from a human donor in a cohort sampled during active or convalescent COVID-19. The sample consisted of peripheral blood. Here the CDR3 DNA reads TGCGCCAGCAGCCAAAATGGCCAAGGGGGCGCGGATACGCAGTATTTT. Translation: CASSQNGQGGADTQYF.